Presented here are 3 T cell receptor beta chains from one specimen sequenced in a study of high-grade serous ovarian cancer treatment subgroups. Tumor samples were obtained before definitive surgery or chemotherapy. Using immunoSEQ multiplex PCR, the repertoire was profiled, and TCRdb retains in-frame clones only, with some absent. This table holds 35,000 to 45,000 clones, about 79% found once. Specimen: tumor tissue. These receptors came from a human donor with high-grade serous ovarian cancer.

The chain recombines TRBV19 with TRBJ2-7; 10 bases fit TRBD2. Germline trimming cut 6 bases from V and 1 base from J; bases unmatched to any gene: 6. Germline V gene data show CDR1 as LNHDA and CDR2 as SQIVND (reference sequence). This CDR3 comprises 15 residues. The CDR3 here is CASSQLAGSSYEQYF. The DNA of the CDR3 is TGTGCCAGTAGCCAACTAGCGGGGTCGTCCTACGAGCAGTACTTC. Drawing the rest from reference TRBV19 and TRBJ2-7, the complete variable domain is DGGITQSPKYLFRKEGQNVTLSCEQNLNHDAMYWYRQDPGQGLRLIYYSQIVNDFQKGDIAEGYSVSREKKESFPLTVTSAQKNPTAFYLCASSQLAGSSYEQYFGPGTRLTVT.

Sample share makes this clone medium-sized (0.01 to 0.1%). The chain uses TRBV16 and TRBJ1-1; D is uncertain. Germline V lookup: CDR1 KGHSY, CDR2 FQNENV. There are 15 residues in the CDR3. The V gene lost 0 bases and the J gene lost 9 bases, with 17 bases spanning the gap. The CDR3 reads CASSQSVQSGAKAFF. CDR3 bases: TGTGCCAGCAGCCAATCCGTCCAGTCGGGAGCCAAAGCTTTCTTT.

The gene calls are TRBV27 and TRBJ1-2; D might be TRBD1 (5 bases). V was trimmed by 5 bases and J by 1 base, leaving 17 bases between them. Germline-derived CDR1 and CDR2 are MNHEY and SMNVEV (reference sequence). The CDR3 spans 16 residues. CDR3 region: CASSAREQANNYGYTF. The CDR3 DNA reads TGTGCCAGCAGTGCGAGAGAACAGGCGAATAACTATGGCTACACCTTC.